The 7 T cell receptor beta chains presented below share a single source sample, sequenced in a study of prognosis after radiotherapy for stage I lung cancer. Researchers used two-round multiplex PCR to amplify TCR beta CDR3 starting from genomic DNA. Amplification during the initial PCR round employed primers specific to each TRBV and TRBJ gene. TCRdb re-analysed the multiplex PCR reads in MiXCR, keeping a single row per CDR3 protein. The sample yields about 51,000 distinct CDR3 sequences, under 45% seen once. The source was PBMCs, collected before or after stereotactic body radiation therapy (not recorded which). These receptors all come from a donor of 50 years or more with non-small cell lung cancer.

The chain combines TRBV5-4 with TRBJ2-3; D gene uncertain. This CDR3 contains 12 residues. V dropped 0 bases and J dropped 4 bases, with 3 bases sitting between them. CDR1 is SGHNT, CDR2 YYREEE, per germline (reference sequence). This CDR3 reads CASSLESDTQYF. The CDR3 bases are TGTGCCAGCAGCTTGGAGTCAGATACGCAGTATTTT.

This chain connects TRBV5-1 to TRBJ2-7; weak D call: TRBD1 (6 bases). V lost 2 bases and J 4 bases, leaving 13 bases between the germline ends. CDR3 size: 14 residues. Per germline, CDR1 SGHRS and CDR2 YFSETQ. CDR3 nucleotides: TGCGCCAGCAGCTTTGATTTAGGGGGTTACGAGCAGTACTTC. This sequence encodes CASSFDLGGYEQYF.

This clonotype showed up just a few times. A single base separates this from a much larger clone, so it may be a read error. This sequence joins TRBV6-2 or TRBV6-3 and TRBJ2-3; D is perhaps TRBD1 or TRBD2 (5 bases each). V lost 2 bases, J lost 3 bases, and 15 bases lay in between. Looked up from germline, CDR1 is MNHEY and CDR2 is SVGEGT. The CDR3 runs 16 residues. CDR3 sequence reads: CASSYPDSEGTDTQYF. The CDR3 DNA sequence: TGTGCCAGCAGTTACCCCGACAGTGAGGGGACAGATACGCAGTATTTT.

This clonotype was seen many times. This chain connects TRBV5-1 to TRBJ2-1, with a weak D call TRBD2 (5 bases). V shed 0 bases and J shed 6 bases, with 13 bases lying between them. This CDR3 has 15 residues. Germline-derived CDR1 and CDR2 are SGHRS and YFSETQ. The CDR3 bases are TGCGCCAGCAGCTTGGTCCGGGATTACTCCAATGAGCAGTTCTTC. Its protein is CASSLVRDYSNEQFF.

In the case of this clonotype: This sequence may be a read error, since a much larger clone differs from it by one base. The rearrangement joins TRBV12-3 or TRBV12-4 to TRBJ1-3; D not certain. Trimming stripped 5 bases from V and 5 bases from J, with 7 bases between. The CDR3 has 12 residues. This CDR3 is CASSPHRNTIYF. CDR3 coding DNA: TGTGCCAGCAGTCCTCACCGAAACACCATATATTTT.

Turning to this clonotype: The junction and the germline gene differ at one end; a read error may be behind it. This chain links TRBV24-1 with TRBJ1-3; maybe TRBD1 (6 bases). The CDR3 is 15 amino acids. CDR1 KGHDR and CDR2 SFDVKD come from the germline V gene. The CDR3 DNA reads as TGTTCCACCAGTGATTCCAGGGGACCTGGAAACACCATATATTTT. It translates to CSTSDSRGPGNTIYF.

The chain carries TRBV6-2 or TRBV6-3 and TRBJ2-7; 7 nucleotides agree with TRBD2. Germline V gives CDR1 MNHEY, CDR2 SVGEGT. The CDR3 totals 15 residues. With V trimmed by 0 bases and J by 1 base, 3 bases remained unmatched. In DNA, the CDR3 is TGTGCCAGCAGTTACTCGACGGGAGGATCCTACGAGCAGTACTTC. Amino acid sequence: CASSYSTGGSYEQYF.